These T cell receptor beta chains were read from a single sample in a study of blood T cell repertoires in COVID-19. The table came from immunoSEQ multiplex PCR; TCRdb's copy has only in-frame clones and leaves some out. The table records 200,000 to 300,000 clones, approximately 86% of them present only once. The sequenced sample consisted of peripheral blood. Receptor source: a woman aged 30 to 39 who had recovered from COVID-19. CDR3s include the opening cysteine and the closing phenylalanine or tryptophan. A D gene is named only where the DNA matches it firmly. Not all rows give a size; the values are once, few, many and, for expanded clones, a class.

J | V | length | size | D | DNA | CDR3
TRBJ2-5 | TRBV5-1 | 15 | NA | NA | TGCGCCAGCAGCTTGCGAGGGAGACCTCAAGAGACCCAGTACTTC | CASSLRGRPQETQYF
TRBJ2-7 | TRBV27 | 15 | NA | NA | TGTGCCAGCAGTTTATCTCCAGGGGACTCCTACGAGCAGTACTTC | CASSLSPGDSYEQYF
TRBJ2-1 | TRBV5-1 | 17 | NA | TRBD2 | TGCGCCAGCAGCTTACCTTTAGCGGGGGGACGAGACAATGAGCAGTTCTTC | CASSLPLAGGRDNEQFF
TRBJ1-1 | TRBV15 | 14 | NA | NA | TGTGCCACCAATTACGGGGGTCCGGGCACTGAAGCTTTCTTT | CATNYGGPGTEAFF
TRBJ2-6 | TRBV6-1 | 16 | NA | TRBD1 | TGTGCCAGCAGTGACCCGACAGGGCCCGGGGCCAACGTCCTGACTTTC | CASSDPTGPGANVLTF
TRBJ2-4 | TRBV7-6 | 17 | NA | TRBD2 | TGTGCCAGCAGCTTAGGAATAGGGAGGGGAGCCAAAAACATTCAGTACTTC | CASSLGIGRGAKNIQYF
TRBJ1-1 | TRBV11-2 | 12 | NA | TRBD1 | TGTGCCAGCAGCTTAGTGGGACAGCAAGCTTTCTTT | CASSLVGQQAFF
TRBJ2-1 | TRBV6-5 | 12 | NA | NA | TGTGCCAGCAGTTACCCTGCGGGTGAGCAGTTCTTC | CASSYPAGEQFF
TRBJ1-6 | TRBV6-5 | 14 | NA | NA | TGTGCGGCCGCGCCCCGGAGGGATAATTCACCCCTCCACTTT | CAAAPRRDNSPLHF
TRBJ2-1 | TRBV11-2 | 16 | NA | TRBD2 | TGTGCCAGCAGCTTAGGACTAGCGGGGGGGCGAAATGAGCAGTTCTTC | CASSLGLAGGRNEQFF
TRBJ2-5 | TRBV12-3/TRBV12-4 | 13 | NA | NA | TGTGCCAGCAGCCCTGAGTACCAAGAGACCCAGTACTTC | CASSPEYQETQYF
TRBJ2-3 | TRBV7-6 | 15 | NA | NA | TGTGCCAGCAGCTTAGTAGCAGCTAGCACAGATACGCAGTATTTT | CASSLVAASTDTQYF
TRBJ1-2 | TRBV5-1 | 15 | NA | NA | TGCGCCAGCAGCCCAACGGGACAACCTAACTATGGCTACACCTTC | CASSPTGQPNYGYTF
TRBJ2-3 | TRBV7-6 | 18 | NA | TRBD2 | TGTGCCAGCAGCTACTCGAGATCCATAGCGGGGGGGCCAGATACGCAGTATTTT | CASSYSRSIAGGPDTQYF
TRBJ1-1 | TRBV13 | 16 | NA | NA | TGTGCCAGCAGCTTAGGAGGGCAGGGGCTTAACACTGAAGCTTTCTTT | CASSLGGQGLNTEAFF
TRBJ1-2 | TRBV5-3 | 12 | many | NA | TGTGCCAGAATCCCGGCGGCGGATGGCTACACCTTC | CARIPAADGYTF
TRBJ2-1 | TRBV6-6 | 14 | once | NA | TGTGCCAGCAGAGGACTACCCTCCTACAATGAGCAGTTCTTC | CASRGLPSYNEQFF
TRBJ1-1 | TRBV6-6 | 13 | few | NA | TGTGCCAGCAGTTATCCCGACAGATATGAAGCTTTCTTT | CASSYPDRYEAFF
TRBJ2-5 | TRBV5-4 | 14 | NA | NA | TGTGCCAGCAGCTTGGGGGGGCCGGGGGAGACCCAGTACTTC | CASSLGGPGETQYF
TRBJ1-1 | TRBV7-3 | 13 | NA | NA | TGTGCCAGCAGCTTACCAGGGAACACTGAAGCTTTCTTT | CASSLPGNTEAFF
TRBJ2-1 | TRBV11-2 | 12 | NA | NA | TGTGCCAGCAGCCGAGACTACAATGAGCAGTTCTTC | CASSRDYNEQFF
TRBJ2-2 | TRBV15 | 16 | once | TRBD2 | TGTGCCACCAGCCGTGGGGGGAGGGAACGCGCCGGGGAGCTGTTTTTT | CATSRGGRERAGELFF
TRBJ2-3 | TRBV5-4 | 14 | NA | TRBD2 | TGTGCCAGCAGCTTGGGACTAGCAGGGGATACGCAGTATTTT | CASSLGLAGDTQYF
TRBJ2-7 | TRBV6-2/TRBV6-3 | 14 | NA | NA | TGTGCCAGCAGTTCTACGGGACTCCAGGGTAGGCAGTACTTC | CASSSTGLQGRQYF
TRBJ1-6 | TRBV5-1 | 14 | NA | TRBD1 | TGCGCCAGCAGCCAGGGGACAGTAACCTCACCCCTCCACTTT | CASSQGTVTSPLHF
TRBJ2-1 | TRBV3-1/TRBV3-2 | 15 | NA | TRBD2 | TGTGCCAGCAGCCAAACGGGACTACCCTACAATGAGCAGTTCTTC | CASSQTGLPYNEQFF
TRBJ2-1 | TRBV27 | 13 | once | NA | TGTGCCAGCAACAGGGGGGGCCACAATGAGCAGTTCTTC | CASNRGGHNEQFF
TRBJ2-2 | TRBV6-5 | 13 | NA | NA | TGTGCCACCACAAACTCGGGGACCGGGGAGCTGTTTTTT | CATTNSGTGELFF